This T cell receptor (beta chain) originates from a study of blood T cell repertoires in COVID-19. Germline V gene lookup returns CDR1 MGHRA and CDR2 YSYEKL. The CDR3 contains 14 residues. Trimming removed 0 bases at V and 5 bases at J, with 10 bases between. This clone was picked up a small number of times. Method: immunoSEQ multiplex PCR; TCRdb's copy keeps in-frame clones and lacks some. The sample holds around 20,000 clones; around 89% are singletons and the top ten take 5% to 6.5%. V usage is TRBV4-1 and J usage is TRBJ1-1; D might be TRBD1 (5 bases). The sequence came from a human donor in a cohort sampled during active COVID-19. Sequenced sample: peripheral blood. The CDR3: CASSQDGGGTEAFF. For the CDR3, the DNA is TGCGCCAGCAGCCAAGATGGCGGGGGAACTGAAGCTTTCTTT.